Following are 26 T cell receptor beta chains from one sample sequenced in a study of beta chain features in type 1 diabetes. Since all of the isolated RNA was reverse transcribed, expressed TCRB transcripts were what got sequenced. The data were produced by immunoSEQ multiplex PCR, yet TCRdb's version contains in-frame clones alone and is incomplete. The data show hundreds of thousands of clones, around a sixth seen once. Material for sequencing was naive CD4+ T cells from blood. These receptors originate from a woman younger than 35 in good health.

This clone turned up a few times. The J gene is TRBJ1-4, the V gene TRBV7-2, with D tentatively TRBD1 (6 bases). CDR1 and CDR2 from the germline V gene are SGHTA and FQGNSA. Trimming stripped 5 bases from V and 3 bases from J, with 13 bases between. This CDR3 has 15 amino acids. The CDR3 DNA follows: TGTGCCAGCAGCCGACAGGTCGGAGCTAATGAAAAACTGTTTTTT. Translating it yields CASSRQVGANEKLFF.

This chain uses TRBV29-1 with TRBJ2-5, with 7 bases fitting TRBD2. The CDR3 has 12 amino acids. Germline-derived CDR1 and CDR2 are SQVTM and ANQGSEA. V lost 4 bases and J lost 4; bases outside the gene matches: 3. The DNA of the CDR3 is TGCAGCGTTGGGGAGGGCGTAGAGACCCAGTACTTC. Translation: CSVGEGVETQYF. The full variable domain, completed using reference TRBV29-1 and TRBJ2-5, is SAVISQKPSRDICQRGTSLTIQCQVDSQVTMMFWYRQQPGQSLTLIATANQGSEATYESGFVIDKFPISRPNLTFSTLTVSNMSPEDSSIYLCSVGEGVETQYFGPGTRLLVL.

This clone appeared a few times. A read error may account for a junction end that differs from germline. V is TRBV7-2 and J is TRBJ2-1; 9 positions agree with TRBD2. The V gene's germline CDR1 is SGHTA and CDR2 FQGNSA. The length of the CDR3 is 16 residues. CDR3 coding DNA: TGTGCCAGCAGCTCCCCCCCTTCTGGCGGGAGGGCCCCGTATGTCTTC. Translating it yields CASSSPPSGGRAPYVF.

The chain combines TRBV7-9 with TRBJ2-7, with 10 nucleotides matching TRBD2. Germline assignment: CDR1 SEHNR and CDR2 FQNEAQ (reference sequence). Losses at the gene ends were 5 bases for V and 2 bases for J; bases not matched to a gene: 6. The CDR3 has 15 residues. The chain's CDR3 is CASSASGRSAYEQYF. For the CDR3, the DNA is TGTGCCAGCAGCGCTAGCGGGAGATCGGCCTACGAGCAGTACTTC.

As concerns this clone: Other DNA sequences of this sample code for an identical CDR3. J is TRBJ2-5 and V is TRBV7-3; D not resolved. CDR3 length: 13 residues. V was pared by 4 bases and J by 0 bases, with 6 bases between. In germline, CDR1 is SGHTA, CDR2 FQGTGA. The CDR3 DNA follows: TGTGCCAGCAGCTCCGGATACCAAGAGACCCAGTACTTC. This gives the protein CASSSGYQETQYF.

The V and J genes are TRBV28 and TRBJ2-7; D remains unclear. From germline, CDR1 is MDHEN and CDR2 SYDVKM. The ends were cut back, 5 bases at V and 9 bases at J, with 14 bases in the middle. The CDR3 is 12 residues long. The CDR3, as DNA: TGTGCCAGCAGTACCCTGGGTCTGGGGCAGTACTTC. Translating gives CASSTLGLGQYF.

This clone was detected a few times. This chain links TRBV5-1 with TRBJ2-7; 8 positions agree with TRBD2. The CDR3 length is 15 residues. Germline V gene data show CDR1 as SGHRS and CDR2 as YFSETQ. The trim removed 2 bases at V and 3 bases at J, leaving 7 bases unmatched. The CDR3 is CASSFILGTSYEQYF. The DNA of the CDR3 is TGCGCCAGCAGCTTTATATTGGGGACTAGCTACGAGCAGTACTTC.

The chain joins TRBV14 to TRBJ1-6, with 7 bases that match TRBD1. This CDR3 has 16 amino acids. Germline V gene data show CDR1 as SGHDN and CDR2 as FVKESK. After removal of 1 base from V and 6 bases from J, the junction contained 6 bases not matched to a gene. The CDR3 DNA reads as TGTGCCAGCAGCCAAGCCGGGGGACAGACTAATTCACCCCTCCACTTT. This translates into CASSQAGGQTNSPLHF.

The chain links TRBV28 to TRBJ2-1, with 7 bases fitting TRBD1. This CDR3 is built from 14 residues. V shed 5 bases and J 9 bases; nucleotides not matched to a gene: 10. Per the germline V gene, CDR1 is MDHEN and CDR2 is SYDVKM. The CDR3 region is CASSPQGYKGEQFF. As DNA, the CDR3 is TGTGCCAGCAGTCCACAGGGGTACAAGGGTGAGCAGTTCTTC.

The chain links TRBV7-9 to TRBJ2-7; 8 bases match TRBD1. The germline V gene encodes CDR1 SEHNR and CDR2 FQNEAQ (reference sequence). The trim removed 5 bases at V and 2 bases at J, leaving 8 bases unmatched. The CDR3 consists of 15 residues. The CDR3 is CASSLDRGAAYEQYF. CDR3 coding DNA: TGTGCCAGCAGCCTTGACAGGGGCGCGGCCTACGAGCAGTACTTC.

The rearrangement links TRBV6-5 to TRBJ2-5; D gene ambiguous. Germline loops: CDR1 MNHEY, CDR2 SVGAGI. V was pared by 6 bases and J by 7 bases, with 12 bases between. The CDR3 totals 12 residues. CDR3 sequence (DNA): TGTGCCAGCAGGGAATCCCTCGGGACCCAGTACTTC. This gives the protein CASRESLGTQYF.

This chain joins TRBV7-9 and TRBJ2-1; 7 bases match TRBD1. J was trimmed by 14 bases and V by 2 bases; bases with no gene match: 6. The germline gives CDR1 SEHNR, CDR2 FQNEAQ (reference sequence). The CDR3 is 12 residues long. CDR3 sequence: CASSLIDREKFF. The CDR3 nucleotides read TGTGCCAGCAGCTTAATTGACAGGGAGAAGTTCTTC.

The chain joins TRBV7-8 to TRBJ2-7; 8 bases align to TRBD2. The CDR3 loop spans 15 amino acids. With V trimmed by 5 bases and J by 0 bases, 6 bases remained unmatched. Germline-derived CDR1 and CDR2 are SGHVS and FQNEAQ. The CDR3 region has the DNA TGTGCCAGCAGCGGAGCCGGGACTAGCTCCTACGAGCAGTACTTC. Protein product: CASSGAGTSSYEQYF.

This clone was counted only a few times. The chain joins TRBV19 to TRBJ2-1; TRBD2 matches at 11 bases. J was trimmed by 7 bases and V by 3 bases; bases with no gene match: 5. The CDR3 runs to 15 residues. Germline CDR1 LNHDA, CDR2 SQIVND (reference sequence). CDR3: CASSMGLAVWNEQFF. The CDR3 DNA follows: TGTGCCAGTAGTATGGGACTAGCGGTCTGGAATGAGCAGTTCTTC.

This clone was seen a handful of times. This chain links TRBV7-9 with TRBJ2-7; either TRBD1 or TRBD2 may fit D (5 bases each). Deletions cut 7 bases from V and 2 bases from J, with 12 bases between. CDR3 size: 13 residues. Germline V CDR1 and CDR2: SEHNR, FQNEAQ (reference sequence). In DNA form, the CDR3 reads TGTGCCAGCAATTCGGGGCTAGCCTACGAGCAGTACTTC. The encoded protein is CASNSGLAYEQYF.

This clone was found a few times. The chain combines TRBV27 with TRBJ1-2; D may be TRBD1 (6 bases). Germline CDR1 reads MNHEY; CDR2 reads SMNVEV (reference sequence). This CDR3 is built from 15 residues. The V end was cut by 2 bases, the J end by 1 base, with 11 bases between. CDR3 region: CASSLVGRGNYGYTF. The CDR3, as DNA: TGTGCCAGCAGTTTAGTCGGCAGGGGTAACTATGGCTACACCTTC.

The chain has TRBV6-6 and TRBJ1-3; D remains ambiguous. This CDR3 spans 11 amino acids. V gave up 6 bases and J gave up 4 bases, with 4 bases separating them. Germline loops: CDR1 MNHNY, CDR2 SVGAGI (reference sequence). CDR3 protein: CASSVGNTIYF. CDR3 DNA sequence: TGTGCCAGCAGCGTGGGAAACACCATATATTTT.

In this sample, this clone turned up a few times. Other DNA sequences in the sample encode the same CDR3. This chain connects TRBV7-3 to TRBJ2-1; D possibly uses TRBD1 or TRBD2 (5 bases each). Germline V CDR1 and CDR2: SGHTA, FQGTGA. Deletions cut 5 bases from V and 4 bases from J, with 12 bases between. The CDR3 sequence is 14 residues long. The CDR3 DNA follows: TGTGCCAGCAGCGTTACCGGGACGTACAATGAGCAGTTCTTC. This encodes CASSVTGTYNEQFF.

CDR3 bases: TGTGCCAGCAGCTTGTTGTTGTCGGCCGAGACCCAGTACTTC. The encoded protein is CASSLLLSAETQYF. The chain is built from TRBV5-6 and TRBJ2-5, with unresolved D. The CDR3 has 14 amino acids. V dropped 1 base and J dropped 5 bases, with 12 bases sitting between them. CDR1 SGHDT and CDR2 YYEEEE come from the germline V gene.

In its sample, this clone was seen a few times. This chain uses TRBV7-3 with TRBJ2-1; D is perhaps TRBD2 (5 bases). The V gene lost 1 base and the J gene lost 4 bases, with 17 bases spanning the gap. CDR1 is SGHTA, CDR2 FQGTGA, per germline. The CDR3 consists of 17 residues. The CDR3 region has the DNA TGTGCCAGCAGCTTAATGTCCCCGGGAAGACGGTACAATGAGCAGTTCTTC. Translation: CASSLMSPGRRYNEQFF.

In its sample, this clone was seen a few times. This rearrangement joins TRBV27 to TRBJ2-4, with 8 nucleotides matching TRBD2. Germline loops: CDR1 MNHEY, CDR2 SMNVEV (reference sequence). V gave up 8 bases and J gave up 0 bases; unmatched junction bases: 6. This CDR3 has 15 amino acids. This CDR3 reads CASAGRVGAKNIQYF. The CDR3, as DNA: TGTGCCAGCGCCGGGAGGGTGGGAGCCAAAAACATTCAGTACTTC.

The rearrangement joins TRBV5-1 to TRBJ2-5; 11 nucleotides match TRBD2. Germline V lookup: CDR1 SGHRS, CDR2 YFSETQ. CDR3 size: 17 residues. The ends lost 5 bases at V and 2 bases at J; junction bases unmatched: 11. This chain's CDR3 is CASRSTSGGSVQETQYF. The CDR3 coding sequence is TGCGCCAGCAGATCTACTAGCGGGGGCTCCGTACAAGAGACCCAGTACTTC.

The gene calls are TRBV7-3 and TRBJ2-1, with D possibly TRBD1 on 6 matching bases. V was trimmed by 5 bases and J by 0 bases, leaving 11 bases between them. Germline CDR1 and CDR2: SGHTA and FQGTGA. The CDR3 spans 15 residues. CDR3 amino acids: CASSIRGDSYNEQFF. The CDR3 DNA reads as TGTGCCAGCAGCATCAGGGGAGACTCCTACAATGAGCAGTTCTTC.

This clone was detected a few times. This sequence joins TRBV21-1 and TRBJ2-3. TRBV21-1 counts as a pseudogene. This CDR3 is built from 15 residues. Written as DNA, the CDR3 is TGTGCCAGCAGCAAAGAGAAGGGTGGGGCAGATACGCAGTATTTT. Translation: CASSKEKGGADTQYF.

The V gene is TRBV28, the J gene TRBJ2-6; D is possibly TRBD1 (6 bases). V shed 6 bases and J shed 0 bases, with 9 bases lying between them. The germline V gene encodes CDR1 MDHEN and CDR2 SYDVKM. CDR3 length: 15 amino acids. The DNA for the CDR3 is TGTGCCAGCAGCGTAGGGGGCTCTGGGGCCAACGTCCTGACTTTC. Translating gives CASSVGGSGANVLTF.

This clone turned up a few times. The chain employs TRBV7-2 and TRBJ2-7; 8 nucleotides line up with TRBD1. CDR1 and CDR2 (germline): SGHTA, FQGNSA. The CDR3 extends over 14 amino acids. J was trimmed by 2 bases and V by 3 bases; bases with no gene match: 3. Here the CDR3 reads CASSFRDRPYEQYF. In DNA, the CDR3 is TGTGCCAGCAGCTTCCGGGACAGGCCCTACGAGCAGTACTTC.